One and the same sample provided the 8 T cell receptor beta chains below, sequenced in a study of technical replicates of blood from several donors. The table came from immunoSEQ multiplex PCR; TCRdb's copy has only in-frame clones and leaves some out. The data contain roughly 72,000 clones, more than 85% of them seen just once; the ten biggest clones take up around 0.38%. The sample comprised T cells isolated from PBMCs. The receptors shown here come from a human donor in good health.

The chain couples TRBV13 to TRBJ1-1; 8 nucleotides align to TRBD1. CDR3 length: 12 residues. V dropped 1 base and J dropped 12; count of bases not matched to a gene: 4. Germline V gives CDR1 PRHDT, CDR2 FYEKMQ (reference sequence). CDR3 residues: CASSLVWTGTFF. The DNA of the CDR3 is TGTGCCAGCAGCTTAGTCTGGACAGGGACTTTCTTT.

This clone is a singleton in its sample. CDR3 sequence (DNA): TGTGCCAGCACAGTCGGGACAGACTATGGCTACACCTTC. Protein sequence: CASTVGTDYGYTF. The V call is TRBV18, the J call TRBJ1-2; TRBD1 matches 7 bases. The CDR3 consists of 13 residues. Germline trimming cut 8 bases from V and 3 bases from J; bases unmatched to any gene: 6. In germline, CDR1 is KGHSH, CDR2 LQKENI. The entire variable domain, with the rest obtained from reference TRBV18 and TRBJ1-2, is as follows: NAGVMQNPRHLVRRRGQEARLRCSPMKGHSHVYWYRQLPEEGLKFMVYLQKENIIDESGMPKERFSAEFPKEGPSILRIQQVVRGDSAAYFCASTVGTDYGYTFGSGTRLTVV.

The chain couples TRBV10-3 to TRBJ2-5; D perhaps matches TRBD2 (6 bases). The V end was cut by 8 bases, the J end by 4 bases, with 8 bases between. In germline, CDR1 is ENHRY, CDR2 SYGVKD. CDR3 length: 11 residues. The CDR3 sequence: CAIGGGETQYF. CDR3 sequence (DNA): TGTGCCATCGGGGGAGGAGAGACCCAGTACTTC.

This clone has a single count. The J gene is TRBJ2-7, the V gene TRBV6-5; D call uncertain. Per germline, CDR1 MNHEY and CDR2 SVGAGI. V lost 0 bases, J lost 3 bases, and 6 bases lay in between. The CDR3 is 13 amino acids. CDR3 nucleotides: TGTGCCAGCAGTTACTCGGGCAGCTACGAGCAGTACTTC. This sequence encodes CASSYSGSYEQYF.

This clone has a single count. V gene TRBV19 combines with J gene TRBJ2-7, with D possibly TRBD1 on 6 matching bases. The CDR3 contains 13 residues. Trimming stripped 4 bases from V and 1 base from J, with 8 bases between. From germline, CDR1 is LNHDA and CDR2 SQIVND (reference sequence). This CDR3 reads CASSRGQSYEQYF. The CDR3 nucleotides read TGTGCCAGTAGTAGAGGACAGTCCTACGAGCAGTACTTC.

The rearrangement joins TRBV4-3 to TRBJ1-5; TRBD1 might be the D (5 bases). The CDR3 length is 14 residues. The ends were cut back, 2 bases at V and 8 bases at J, with 13 bases in the middle. In germline, CDR1 is LGHNA, CDR2 YSLEER. The CDR3 loop reads CASSQSRAVEPQHF. For the CDR3, the DNA is TGCGCCAGCAGCCAATCCAGGGCGGTGGAGCCCCAGCATTTT.

This chain joins TRBV4-1 and TRBJ1-5; 7 nucleotides align to TRBD1. V lost 3 bases to trimming and J lost 1 base; unmatched junction nucleotides: 3. Germline loops: CDR1 MGHRA, CDR2 YSYEKL. The CDR3 has 15 residues. The CDR3 loop reads CASSHPGQSNQPQHF. In DNA form, the CDR3 reads TGCGCCAGCAGCCACCCGGGACAGAGCAATCAGCCCCAGCATTTT.

The V and J genes are TRBV4-2 and TRBJ2-5; 9 bases are shared with TRBD2. The CDR3 is 19 residues long. After removal of 1 base from V and 7 bases from J, the junction contained 19 bases not matched to a gene. CDR1 and CDR2 from the germline V gene are LGHNA and YNFKEQ. CDR3 residues: CASSQVGFMSGGSPWTQYF. The CDR3 DNA reads as TGTGCCAGCAGCCAAGTGGGGTTTATGAGCGGGGGGTCCCCATGGACCCAGTACTTC.